The 12 T cell receptor beta chains reported below all come from one sample, sequenced in a study of T-cell memory formation after mild COVID-19. From the 5' RACE reads, TCRdb called clonotypes with MiXCR, one entry per CDR3 protein. The table has roughly 450,000 distinct CDR3 sequences, around a sixth seen once; the top ten hold more than 9%. Sequencing was performed on PBMCs or a T cell subset sorted from them (not recorded which). The receptors originated from an adult woman who had mild COVID-19 (a few samples of this study predate the infection). Cell type and time point are not known.

The rearrangement joins TRBV12-3 or TRBV12-4 to TRBJ2-3; TRBD1 might be the D (6 bases). Between the trimmed V and J ends, which lost 2 bases and 7 bases, there was a span of 13 bases. The CDR3 spans 14 residues. The CDR3 sequence is CASSLIGGQNTQYF. In DNA, the CDR3 is TGTGCCAGCAGTTTAATCGGCGGACAGAATACGCAGTATTTT.

Ten or more counts support this clonotype. V and J are TRBV19 and TRBJ2-7; TRBD1 agrees at 9 bases. Per germline, CDR1 LNHDA and CDR2 SQIVND (reference sequence). V lost 5 bases and J lost 3; bases outside the gene matches: 11. This CDR3 is 16 amino acids long. CDR3 bases: TGTGCCAGTAGTCCCTACCCCGGGACAGGGTTCTACGAGCAGTACTTC. Translating it yields CASSPYPGTGFYEQYF.

This clonotype was seen more than once but under ten times. V gene TRBV27 combines with J gene TRBJ2-2; no definite D call. V lost 1 base to trimming and J lost 2 bases, with 11 bases between them. This CDR3 spans 16 amino acids. CDR1 MNHEY and CDR2 SMNVEV come from the germline V gene (reference sequence). This CDR3 is CASSLLRAANTGELFF. The CDR3 DNA reads TGTGCCAGCAGTTTATTAAGAGCCGCTAACACCGGGGAGCTGTTTTTT.

The CDR3 DNA is TGTGCCAGCAGTTTGCAGGGGAGAATGCGTCAGCCCCAGCATTTT. This translates into CASSLQGRMRQPQHF. This chain uses TRBV27 with TRBJ1-5, with D tentatively TRBD1 (6 bases). This CDR3 contains 15 residues. From germline, CDR1 is MNHEY and CDR2 SMNVEV (reference sequence). V was shortened by 3 bases and J by 6 bases, with 15 bases between the two germline ends.

This clonotype appeared a few times. The gene calls are TRBV30 and TRBJ2-7; no clear D gene. This CDR3 region has 15 residues. Germline CDR1 and CDR2: GTSNPN and SVGIG (reference sequence). V lost 0 bases and J 0 bases, leaving 12 bases between the germline ends. CDR3 amino acids: CAWSVPYRASYEQYF. DNA of the CDR3: TGTGCCTGGAGTGTACCGTATAGGGCCTCCTACGAGCAGTACTTC.

The V and J genes are TRBV12-3 or TRBV12-4 and TRBJ1-1; D perhaps matches TRBD1 (5 bases). Between the trimmed V and J ends, which lost 8 bases and 0 bases, there was a span of 13 bases. The CDR3 is made up of 14 amino acids. CDR3 residues: CASAPGRMNTEAFF. The CDR3 DNA follows: TGTGCCAGCGCTCCGGGACGTATGAACACTGAAGCTTTCTTT.

This chain uses TRBV6-5 with TRBJ2-7, with D possibly TRBD2 on 5 matching bases. The V gene lost 6 bases and the J gene lost 0 bases, with 18 bases spanning the gap. The CDR3 totals 16 residues. CDR1 is MNHEY, CDR2 SVGAGI, per germline. The CDR3 spells CASRSPGSGASYEQYF. CDR3 DNA sequence: TGTGCCAGCAGATCACCGGGAAGCGGAGCCTCCTACGAGCAGTACTTC.

The rearrangement uses TRBV9 and TRBJ2-5; a weak D match, TRBD2 (6 bases). CDR1 and CDR2 from the germline V gene are SGDLS and YYNGEE. V gave up 4 bases and J gave up 4 bases, with 20 bases separating them. The CDR3 has 16 residues. CDR3 DNA sequence: TGTGCCAGCAGCTCCCGTTCCGGTGGGGGGACAGAGACCCAGTACTTC. It encodes CASSSRSGGGTETQYF.

V usage is TRBV24-1 and J usage is TRBJ2-1, with 9 bases aligning to TRBD1. The trim removed 4 bases at V and 1 base at J, leaving 4 bases unmatched. This CDR3 spans 16 amino acids. The germline CDR1 and CDR2 sequences are KGHDR and SFDVKD. The CDR3 DNA reads as TGTGCCACCAGTGACTACGGACAGGGGTCCTACAATGAGCAGTTCTTC. It is translated as CATSDYGQGSYNEQFF.

The V gene is TRBV29-1, the J gene TRBJ1-2; the D gene is possibly TRBD1 (5 bases). V was trimmed by 0 bases and J by 2 bases, leaving 10 bases between them. The CDR3 length is 14 residues. Germline CDR1 SQVTM, CDR2 ANQGSEA. CDR3 sequence: CSVEDLPGNYGYTF. CDR3 coding DNA: TGCAGCGTTGAAGATCTACCAGGGAACTATGGCTACACCTTC.

This rearrangement joins TRBV11-2 to TRBJ2-7, with a tentative D call TRBD1 (5 bases). Between the trimmed V and J ends, which lost 5 bases and 2 bases, there was a span of 13 bases. This CDR3 contains 14 residues. Germline V gives CDR1 SGHAT, CDR2 FQNNGV. The CDR3 here is CASSPTTDAYEQYF. CDR3 sequence (DNA): TGTGCCAGCAGCCCCACGACAGACGCCTACGAGCAGTACTTC.

Only a few counts were recorded for this clonotype. The CDR3 region has the DNA TGCGCCAGCAGCCAAACTAGCGGTATCTACGAGCAGTACTTC. As protein: CASSQTSGIYEQYF. The chain couples TRBV4-1 to TRBJ2-7; the match to TRBD2 covers 8 bases. J gave up 3 bases and V 2 bases, and 3 bases lay outside the gene matches. The germline V gene has CDR1 MGHRA and CDR2 YSYEKL. This CDR3 has 14 amino acids.